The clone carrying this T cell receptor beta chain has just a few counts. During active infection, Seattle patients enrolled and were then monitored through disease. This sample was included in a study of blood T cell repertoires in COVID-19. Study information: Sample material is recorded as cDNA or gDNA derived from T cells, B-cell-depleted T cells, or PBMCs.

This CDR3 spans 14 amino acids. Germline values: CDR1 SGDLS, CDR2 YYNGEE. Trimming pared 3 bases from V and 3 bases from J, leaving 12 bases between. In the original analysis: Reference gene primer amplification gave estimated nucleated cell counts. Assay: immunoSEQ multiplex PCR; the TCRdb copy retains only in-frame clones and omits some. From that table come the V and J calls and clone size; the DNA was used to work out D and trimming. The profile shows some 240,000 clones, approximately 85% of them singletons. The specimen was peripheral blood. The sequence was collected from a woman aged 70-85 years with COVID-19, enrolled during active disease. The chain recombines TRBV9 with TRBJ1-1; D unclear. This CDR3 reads CASSAGPGDTEAFF. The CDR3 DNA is TGTGCCAGCAGCGCTGGACCGGGAGACACTGAAGCTTTCTTT. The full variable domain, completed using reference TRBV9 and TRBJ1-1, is DSGVTQTPKHLITATGQRVTLRCSPRSGDLSVYWYQQSLDQGLQFLIQYYNGEERAKGNILERFSAQQFPDLHSELNLSSLELGDSALYFCASSAGPGDTEAFFGQGTRLTVV.